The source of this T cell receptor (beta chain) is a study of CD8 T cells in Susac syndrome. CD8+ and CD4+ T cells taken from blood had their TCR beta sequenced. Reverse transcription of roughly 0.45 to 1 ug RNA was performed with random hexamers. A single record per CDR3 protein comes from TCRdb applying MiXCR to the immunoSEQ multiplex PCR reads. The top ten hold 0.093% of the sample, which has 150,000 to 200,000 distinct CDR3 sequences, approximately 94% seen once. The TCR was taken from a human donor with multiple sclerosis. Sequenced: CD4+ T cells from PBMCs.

The CDR3 DNA is TGTGCCAGCAGCTCCCGGGGGGGATCCTACAATGAGCAGTTCTTC. As protein: CASSSRGGSYNEQFF. V usage is TRBV11-3 and J usage is TRBJ2-1, with TRBD2 matching over 8 bases. The CDR3 covers 15 residues. The junction had 3 bases not matched to a gene; V was cut back by 4 bases and J by 1 base. Looked up from germline, CDR1 is SGHNT and CDR2 is YENEEA.